The sequence of this T cell receptor (beta chain) was determined in a study of T-cell reconstitution after alpha-beta-depleted transplantation in children. The CDR3 consists of 14 residues. CDR1 is LGHDT, CDR2 YNNKEL, per germline (reference sequence). The V end lost 5 bases, the J end lost 2 bases, and 12 bases lay between the germline ends. There are many counts of this clonotype. Unique molecular identifiers were incorporated when the TCRbeta library was constructed. TCRdb redid the calling of the PCR reads with MiXCR, one entry per CDR3 protein. The top ten clones hold around 6% of a sample with roughly 200,000 distinct CDR3 sequences, approximately 9.5% of them seen once.

The V gene is TRBV3-1, the J gene TRBJ1-1, with D unresolved. The receptor's source is a human donor who donated a stem cell graft to a child with acute lymphoblastic leukemia. The sample was PBMCs from the stem cell graft donor, taken from the stem cell graft. The CDR3 sequence is CASSYRTGNTEAFF. The CDR3 DNA reads TGTGCCAGCAGCTACCGGACGGGTAACACTGAAGCTTTCTTT.